Included here is one T cell receptor (beta chain) sequence, with context. The data were produced by immunoSEQ multiplex PCR, yet TCRdb's version contains in-frame clones alone and is incomplete. Of approximately 140,000 clones detected, over 75% appear once; the ten largest clones hold around 8%. This sample is part of a study of blood T cell repertoires in COVID-19. Seattle cases were enrolled at active infection and followed longitudinally. In germline, CDR1 is MNHEY, CDR2 SVGEGT. This CDR3 contains 11 residues. With 4 bases removed from V and 4 bases from J, the gap between germline ends came to 4 bases.

The sequenced sample was peripheral blood. The chain couples TRBV6-2 or TRBV6-3 to TRBJ1-1; no clear D gene. This TCR was recovered from a woman aged 60-75 years with COVID-19, enrolled during active disease. The CDR3 coding sequence is TGTGCCAGCAGTTTTATCACTGAAGCTTTCTTT. Protein sequence: CASSFITEAFF.